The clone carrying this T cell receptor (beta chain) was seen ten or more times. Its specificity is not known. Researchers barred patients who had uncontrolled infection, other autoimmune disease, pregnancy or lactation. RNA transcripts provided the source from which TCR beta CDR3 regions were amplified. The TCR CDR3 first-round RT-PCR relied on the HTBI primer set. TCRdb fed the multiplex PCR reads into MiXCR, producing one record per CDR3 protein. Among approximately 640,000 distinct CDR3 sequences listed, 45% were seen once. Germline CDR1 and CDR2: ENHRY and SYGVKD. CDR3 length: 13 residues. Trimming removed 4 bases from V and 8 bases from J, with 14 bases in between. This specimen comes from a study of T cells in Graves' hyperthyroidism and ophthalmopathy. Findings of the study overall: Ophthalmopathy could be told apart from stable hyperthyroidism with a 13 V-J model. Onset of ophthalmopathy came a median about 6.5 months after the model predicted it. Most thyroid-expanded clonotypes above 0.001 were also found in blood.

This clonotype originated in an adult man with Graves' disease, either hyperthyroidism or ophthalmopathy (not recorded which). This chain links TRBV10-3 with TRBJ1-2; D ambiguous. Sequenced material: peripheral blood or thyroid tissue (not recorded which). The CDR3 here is CAISGVSGLGYTF. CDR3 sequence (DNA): TGTGCCATCAGTGGAGTATCGGGCTTAGGCTACACCTTC.